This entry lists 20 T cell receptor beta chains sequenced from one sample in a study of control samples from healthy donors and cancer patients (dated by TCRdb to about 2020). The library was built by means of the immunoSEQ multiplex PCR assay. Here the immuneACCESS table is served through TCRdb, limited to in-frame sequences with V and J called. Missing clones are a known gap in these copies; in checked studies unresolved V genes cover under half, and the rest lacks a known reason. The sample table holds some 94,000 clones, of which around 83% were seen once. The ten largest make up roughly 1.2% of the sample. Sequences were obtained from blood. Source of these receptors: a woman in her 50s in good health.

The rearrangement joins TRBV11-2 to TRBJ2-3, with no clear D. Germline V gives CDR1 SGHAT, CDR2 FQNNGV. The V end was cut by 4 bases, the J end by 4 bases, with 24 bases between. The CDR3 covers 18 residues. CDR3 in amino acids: CASSSLTRPSLGADTQYF. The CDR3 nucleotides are TGTGCCAGCAGCTCCCTCACCCGCCCATCCCTTGGGGCAGATACGCAGTATTTT. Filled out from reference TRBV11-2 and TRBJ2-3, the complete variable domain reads EAGVAQSPRYKIIEKRQSVAFWCNPISGHATLYWYQQILGQGPKLLIQFQNNGVVDDSQLPKDRFSAERLKGVDSTLKIQPAKLEDSAVYLCASSSLTRPSLGADTQYFGPGTRLTVL.

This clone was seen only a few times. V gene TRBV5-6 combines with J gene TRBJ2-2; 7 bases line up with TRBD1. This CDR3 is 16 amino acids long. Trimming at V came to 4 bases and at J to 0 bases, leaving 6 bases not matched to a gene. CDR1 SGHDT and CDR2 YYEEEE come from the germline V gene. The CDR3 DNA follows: TGTGCCAGCAGCCACACAGGGGTCTCGAACACCGGGGAGCTGTTTTTT. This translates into CASSHTGVSNTGELFF.

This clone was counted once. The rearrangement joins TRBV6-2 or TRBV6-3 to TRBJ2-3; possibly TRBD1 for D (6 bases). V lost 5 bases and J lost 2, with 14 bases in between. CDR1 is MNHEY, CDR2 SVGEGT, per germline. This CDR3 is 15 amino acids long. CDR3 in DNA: TGTGCCAGCAGTCCCCAGGGGATCTACACAGATACGCAGTATTTT. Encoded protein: CASSPQGIYTDTQYF.

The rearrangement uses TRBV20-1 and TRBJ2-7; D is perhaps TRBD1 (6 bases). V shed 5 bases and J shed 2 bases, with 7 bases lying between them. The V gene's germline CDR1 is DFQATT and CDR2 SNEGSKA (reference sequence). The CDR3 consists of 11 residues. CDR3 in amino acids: CSAWTAYEQYF. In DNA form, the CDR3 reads TGCAGTGCTTGGACAGCCTACGAGCAGTACTTC.

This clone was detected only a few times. CDR3 sequence (DNA): TGTGCCAGCAGTGAGACGGGACTTGAGGCAGATACGCAGTATTTT. This codes for CASSETGLEADTQYF. This rearrangement joins TRBV2 to TRBJ2-3, with D perhaps matching TRBD2 (6 bases). Germline values: CDR1 SNHLY, CDR2 FYNNEI. V lost 3 bases, J lost 4 bases, and 14 bases lay in between. The CDR3 is 15 amino acids.

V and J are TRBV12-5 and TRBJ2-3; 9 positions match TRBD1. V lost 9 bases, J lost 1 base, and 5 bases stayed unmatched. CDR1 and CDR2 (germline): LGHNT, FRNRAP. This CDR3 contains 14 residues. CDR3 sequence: CASSGQGGTDTQYF. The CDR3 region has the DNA TGTGCTAGCTCGGGACAGGGCGGCACAGATACGCAGTATTTT. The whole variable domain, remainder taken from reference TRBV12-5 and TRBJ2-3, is DARVTQTPRHKVTEMGQEVTMRCQPILGHNTVFWYRQTMMQGLELLAYFRNRAPLDDSGMPKDRFSAEMPDATLATLKIQPSEPRDSAVYFCASSGQGGTDTQYFGPGTRLTVL.

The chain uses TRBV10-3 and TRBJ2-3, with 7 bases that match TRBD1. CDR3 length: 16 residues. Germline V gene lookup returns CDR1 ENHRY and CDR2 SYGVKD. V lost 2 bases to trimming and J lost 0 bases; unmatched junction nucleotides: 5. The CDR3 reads CAISEPDRVSTDTQYF. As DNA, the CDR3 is TGTGCCATCAGTGAGCCCGACAGGGTCAGCACAGATACGCAGTATTTT.

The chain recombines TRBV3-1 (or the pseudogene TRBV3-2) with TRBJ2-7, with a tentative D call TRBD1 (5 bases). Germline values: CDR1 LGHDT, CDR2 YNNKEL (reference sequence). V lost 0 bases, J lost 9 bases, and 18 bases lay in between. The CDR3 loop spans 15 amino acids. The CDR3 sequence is CASSQDWRQGARQYF. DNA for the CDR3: TGTGCCAGCAGCCAAGATTGGCGCCAGGGCGCTCGGCAGTACTTC.

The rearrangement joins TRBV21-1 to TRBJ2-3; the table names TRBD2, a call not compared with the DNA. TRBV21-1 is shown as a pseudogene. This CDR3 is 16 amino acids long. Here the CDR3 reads CASSPRSASGTDTQYF. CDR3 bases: TGTGCCAGCAGCCCGAGGTCGGCAAGCGGCACAGATACGCAGTATTTT.

The CDR3, as DNA: TGCGCCAGCAACACCGGGACAGGGGGTTTTCTGGATGGCTACACCTTC. Its translation is CASNTGTGGFLDGYTF. The V call is TRBV5-1, the J call TRBJ1-2; 11 nucleotides line up with TRBD1. CDR1 is SGHRS, CDR2 YFSETQ, per germline. The V segment lost 6 bases and the J segment 6 bases; nucleotides outside the gene matches: 13. CDR3 length equals 16 residues.

This CDR3 reads CASSPLDRERELFF. In DNA, the CDR3 is TGTGCCAGCAGCCCCTTGGACAGGGAGCGGGAGCTGTTTTTT. This sequence joins TRBV14 and TRBJ2-2, with TRBD1 identical over 8 bases. Trimming at V came to 4 bases and at J to 9 bases, leaving 7 bases not matched to a gene. The CDR3 consists of 14 residues. Germline CDR1 reads SGHDN; CDR2 reads FVKESK.

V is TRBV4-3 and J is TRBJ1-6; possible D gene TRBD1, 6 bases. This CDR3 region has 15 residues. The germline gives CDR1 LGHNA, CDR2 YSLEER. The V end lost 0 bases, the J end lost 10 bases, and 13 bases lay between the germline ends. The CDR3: CASSQEAQGWSPLHF. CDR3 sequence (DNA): TGCGCCAGCAGCCAAGAAGCACAGGGTTGGTCACCCCTCCACTTT.

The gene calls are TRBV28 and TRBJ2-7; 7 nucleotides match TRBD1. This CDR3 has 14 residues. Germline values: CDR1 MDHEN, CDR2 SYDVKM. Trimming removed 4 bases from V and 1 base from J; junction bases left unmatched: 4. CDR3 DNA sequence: TGTGCCAGCAGTTCTCCGGGACAGTCCTACGAGCAGTACTTC. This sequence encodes CASSSPGQSYEQYF.

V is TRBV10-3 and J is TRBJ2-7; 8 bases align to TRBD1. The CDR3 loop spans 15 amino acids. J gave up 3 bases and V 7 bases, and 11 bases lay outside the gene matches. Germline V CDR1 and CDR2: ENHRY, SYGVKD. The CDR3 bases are TGTGCCATCACCGAAGACAGGACAGGGAACTACGAGCAGTACTTC. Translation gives CAITEDRTGNYEQYF.

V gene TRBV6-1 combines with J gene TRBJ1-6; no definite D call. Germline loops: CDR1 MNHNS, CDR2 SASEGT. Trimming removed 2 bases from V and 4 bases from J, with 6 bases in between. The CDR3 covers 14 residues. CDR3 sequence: CASSERFYNSPLHF. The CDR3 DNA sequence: TGTGCCAGCAGTGAACGGTTTTATAATTCACCCCTCCACTTT.

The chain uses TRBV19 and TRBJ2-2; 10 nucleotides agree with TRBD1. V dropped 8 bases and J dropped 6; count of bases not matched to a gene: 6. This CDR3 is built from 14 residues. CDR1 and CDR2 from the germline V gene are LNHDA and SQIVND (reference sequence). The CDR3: CASRGTGVAGELFF. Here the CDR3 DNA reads TGTGCCAGTCGCGGGACAGGGGTGGCCGGGGAGCTGTTTTTT.

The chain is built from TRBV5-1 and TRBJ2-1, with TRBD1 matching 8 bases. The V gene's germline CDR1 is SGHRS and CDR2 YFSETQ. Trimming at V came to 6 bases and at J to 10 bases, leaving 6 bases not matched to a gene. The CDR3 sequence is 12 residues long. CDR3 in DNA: TGCGCCAGCACCACCTCAGGGGGCGAGCAGTTCTTC. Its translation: CASTTSGGEQFF.

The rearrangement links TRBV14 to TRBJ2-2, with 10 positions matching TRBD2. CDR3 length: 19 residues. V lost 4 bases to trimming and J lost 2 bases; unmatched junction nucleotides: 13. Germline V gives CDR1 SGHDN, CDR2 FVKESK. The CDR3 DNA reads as TGTGCCAGCAGCCCGAGGTTGTGGACTAGCGGCTTTAACACCGGGGAGCTGTTTTTT. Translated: CASSPRLWTSGFNTGELFF.

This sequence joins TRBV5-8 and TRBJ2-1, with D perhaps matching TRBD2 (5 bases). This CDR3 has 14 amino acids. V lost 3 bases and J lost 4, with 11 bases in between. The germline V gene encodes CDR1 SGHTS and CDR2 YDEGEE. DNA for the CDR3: TGTGCCAGCAGCTACGGACTCCCTTACAATGAGCAGTTCTTC. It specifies CASSYGLPYNEQFF.

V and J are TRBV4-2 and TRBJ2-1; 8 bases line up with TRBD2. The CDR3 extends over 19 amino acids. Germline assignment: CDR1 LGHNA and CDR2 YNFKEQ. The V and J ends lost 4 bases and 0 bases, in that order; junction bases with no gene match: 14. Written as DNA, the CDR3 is TGTGCCAGCAGCCGGGACGTACAGCGGGGGCCCAGCTCCTACAATGAGCAGTTCTTC. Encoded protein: CASSRDVQRGPSSYNEQFF.